Presented here are 15 T cell receptor beta chains from one specimen sequenced in a study of T cells in Graves' hyperthyroidism and ophthalmopathy (dated by TCRdb to the late 2010s). Libraries came from multiplex PCR. For sequencing, an Illumina HiSeq 2000 was employed. The TCR beta CDR3 regions were amplified from RNA transcripts. The TCR CDR3 was subjected to a first round of RT-PCR using the HTBI primer set and the Qiagen OneStep RT-PCR kit. The public sequencing data were trimmed at Q25 with fastp and processed into clonotypes with MiXCR by TCRdb, which kept only in-frame beta chains. One record per CDR3 amino acid sequence lists the most common genes and DNA. The sample table records roughly 700,000 distinct CDR3 sequences; 35% of these occur just once. The top ten clonotypes cover approximately 31% of the sample. Sequencing used blood. These receptors were collected from a woman aged 40 to 50 with Graves' hyperthyroidism.

This rearrangement joins TRBV12-3 or TRBV12-4 to TRBJ1-5; D not resolved. Deletions cut 6 bases from V and 0 bases from J, with 12 bases between. This CDR3 region has 15 residues. This chain's CDR3 is CASSKDTYSNQPQHF. CDR3 coding DNA: TGTGCCAGCAGCAAGGATACTTATAGCAATCAGCCCCAGCATTTT.

This clonotype has at least ten counts. This chain uses TRBV7-2 with TRBJ2-7, with 8 bases aligning to TRBD2. The CDR3 contains 16 residues. Germline V gives CDR1 SGHTA, CDR2 FQGNSA. Unmatched junction bases numbered 13, after V lost 5 bases and J lost 4 bases. In DNA, the CDR3 is TGTGCCAGCAGCGCCGGGAGCGGCGGGGGGATGTACGAGCAGTACTTC. Translation gives CASSAGSGGGMYEQYF.

The J gene is TRBJ2-3, the V gene TRBV2; no clear D gene. The germline gives CDR1 SNHLY, CDR2 FYNNEI. The V end lost 7 bases, the J end lost 3 bases, and 14 bases lay between the germline ends. The CDR3 sequence is 14 residues long. The DNA of the CDR3 is TGTGCCAGCAATAAGGCAGATCAGACAGATACGCAGTATTTT. Its translation is CASNKADQTDTQYF.

The table lists this clonotype with a few counts. This chain connects TRBV7-2 to TRBJ1-5; 7 bases map to TRBD1. Germline V gene lookup returns CDR1 SGHTA and CDR2 FQGNSA. The length of the CDR3 is 13 residues. V lost 4 bases to trimming and J lost 9 bases; unmatched junction nucleotides: 6. DNA of the CDR3: TGTGCCAGCAGCTCCCCCCAGGGGGGGCCCCAGCATTTT. Encoded protein: CASSSPQGGPQHF.

V is TRBV9 and J is TRBJ2-7; 8 bases line up with TRBD1. The CDR3 spans 17 residues. Germline V gene data show CDR1 as SGDLS and CDR2 as YYNGEE. After removal of 0 bases from V and 0 bases from J, the junction contained 8 bases not matched to a gene. The CDR3 loop is CASSVGVGTGLSYEQYF. CDR3 nucleotides: TGTGCCAGCAGCGTAGGTGTTGGGACAGGTCTCTCCTACGAGCAGTACTTC.

Turning to this clonotype: A much larger clone sits a single nucleotide away, making a read error possible. The CDR3, as DNA: TGTGCCAGCAGTTTCGCAGGGGTCTATGGCTACACCTTC. Translating it yields CASSFAGVYGYTF. The rearrangement uses TRBV24-1 and TRBJ1-2, with TRBD1 as a possible D gene (6 bases). This CDR3 has 13 amino acids. CDR1 and CDR2 (germline): KGHDR, SFDVKD.

The CDR3: CASRKVTMGNQPQHF. The CDR3 DNA is TGTGCCAGTAGGAAGGTTACGATGGGCAATCAGCCCCAGCATTTT. The chain employs TRBV19 and TRBJ1-5; D gene uncertain. Germline V gene sequence: CDR1 LNHDA, CDR2 SQIVND (reference sequence). Trimming left V 6 bases short and J 2 bases short, with 14 bases between. CDR3 length: 15 amino acids.

This clonotype was seen many times. The chain carries TRBV7-2 and TRBJ1-2, with D possibly matching TRBD1 (5 bases). V was cut by 5 bases and J by 8 bases, with 18 bases left in between. The germline V gene has CDR1 SGHTA and CDR2 FQGNSA. CDR3 length equals 14 residues. The CDR3 nucleotides read TGTGCCAGCAGCGTCTACCGGGACCCTCGGGGCTACACCTTC. Its protein is CASSVYRDPRGYTF.

This clonotype was observed many times. The V and J genes are TRBV20-1 and TRBJ1-5; 9 bases are shared with TRBD1. After removal of 6 bases from V and 2 bases from J, the junction contained 2 bases not matched to a gene. The germline V gene has CDR1 DFQATT and CDR2 SNEGSKA (reference sequence). This CDR3 contains 13 residues. Written as DNA, the CDR3 is TGCAGTGCCAGGACAGGGGGCAATCAGCCCCAGCATTTT. This encodes CSARTGGNQPQHF.

On this clonotype itself: This may be a read error, as it is one base from a much larger clone. V usage is TRBV29-1 and J usage is TRBJ2-7; D may be TRBD1 (5 bases). The CDR3 is made up of 14 amino acids. Per germline, CDR1 SQVTM and CDR2 ANQGSEA. The CDR3 reads CSVQFRADTYEQHF. Here the CDR3 DNA reads TGCAGCGTTCAGTTCAGGGCGGATACCTACGAGCAGCACTTC.

This clonotype was seen ten or more times. The rearrangement links TRBV10-3 to TRBJ2-7; no firm D call. Germline V gives CDR1 ENHRY, CDR2 SYGVKD. The length of the CDR3 is 12 residues. With 7 bases removed from V and 0 bases from J, the gap between germline ends came to 7 bases. CDR3: CAITGSSYEQYF. CDR3 DNA: TGTGCCATCACTGGCAGCTCCTACGAGCAGTACTTC.

There are a few counts of this clonotype. The J gene is TRBJ2-5, the V gene TRBV28; TRBD2 aligns across 11 bases. V gave up 3 bases and J gave up 2 bases; unmatched junction bases: 5. CDR3 length: 16 amino acids. CDR1 and CDR2 from the germline V gene are MDHEN and SYDVKM. CDR3 protein: CASSFSGLAVQETQYF. DNA of the CDR3: TGTGCCAGCAGTTTTTCGGGACTAGCGGTTCAAGAGACCCAGTACTTC.

This clonotype was recorded once. The chain joins TRBV7-9 to TRBJ1-2, with a possible D match to TRBD1 (5 bases). V was cut by 0 bases and J by 0 bases, with 11 bases left in between. The germline V gene encodes CDR1 SEHNR and CDR2 FQNEAQ (reference sequence). This CDR3 comprises 16 residues. CDR3 amino acids: CASSLALGTTNYGYTF. The CDR3 nucleotides are TGTGCCAGCAGCTTAGCGCTGGGGACTACTAACTATGGCTACACCTTC.

In the case of this clonotype: This CDR3 fails to terminate in the conserved phenylalanine or tryptophan, so it likely reflects a read error. V usage is TRBV19 and J usage is TRBJ1-2, with 7 bases that match TRBD1. Germline V gene lookup returns CDR1 LNHDA and CDR2 SQIVND (reference sequence). The CDR3 is 15 amino acids. The ends lost 3 bases at V and 8 bases at J; junction bases unmatched: 12. The CDR3 sequence: CASSITAQGESGYTS. The CDR3 coding sequence is TGTGCCAGTAGTATTACCGCCCAGGGGGAGTCCGGCTACACCTCC.

V usage is TRBV7-3 and J usage is TRBJ1-1, with D perhaps TRBD1 (6 bases). V shed 2 bases and J shed 7 bases, with 17 bases lying between them. The CDR3 loop spans 15 amino acids. CDR1 is SGHTA and CDR2 is FQGTGA in the germline V gene. The CDR3 loop is CASSLGGGAYNEAFF. The CDR3 coding sequence is TGTGCCAGCAGCTTAGGCGGGGGGGCCTACAATGAAGCTTTCTTT.